Below are 21 T cell receptor beta chains sequenced from a single sample in a study of identifying expanded T cells in peripheral blood. Measured with immunoSEQ multiplex PCR; TCRdb has only the in-frame clones, and not every one. The table includes roughly 61,000 clones, roughly 89% detected once. The sample consisted of blood. These receptors were taken from a person aged 18-70 years in good health.

V usage is TRBV4-1 and J usage is TRBJ2-1, with 9 nucleotides matching TRBD2. In germline, CDR1 is MGHRA, CDR2 YSYEKL. The trim removed 4 bases at V and 6 bases at J, leaving 7 bases unmatched. This CDR3 has 15 residues. The CDR3, as DNA: TGCGCCAGCAGCCGCAGCGGGGGGCAGCCCAATGAGCAGTTCTTC. Its translation: CASSRSGGQPNEQFF.

By share of the sample, this clone is medium-sized (0.01 to 0.1%). The rearrangement links TRBV19 to TRBJ1-5; 8 bases fit TRBD1. V shed 7 bases and J 5 bases; nucleotides not matched to a gene: 7. Germline lookup yields CDR1 LNHDA and CDR2 SQIVND (reference sequence). This CDR3 has 14 amino acids. In DNA form, the CDR3 reads TGTGCCAGTACCCCGGACAGGGACGATCAGCCCCAGCATTTT. This translates into CASTPDRDDQPQHF.

The chain is built from TRBV14 and TRBJ1-1; D not resolved. Germline V CDR1 and CDR2: SGHDN, FVKESK. V gave up 3 bases and J gave up 5 bases, with 10 bases separating them. The CDR3 covers 13 residues. CDR3 sequence reads: CASSQSVRTEAFF. In DNA, the CDR3 is TGTGCCAGCAGCCAGTCGGTGCGGACTGAAGCTTTCTTT.

The gene calls are TRBV6-1 and TRBJ2-3, with D possibly matching TRBD2 (6 bases). CDR3 length equals 15 residues. Trimming removed 10 bases at V and 1 base at J, with 18 bases between. Germline CDR1 reads MNHNS; CDR2 reads SASEGT. CDR3 protein: CATTEFGGGTDTQYF. DNA for the CDR3: TGTGCCACTACAGAGTTCGGGGGAGGCACAGATACGCAGTATTTT.

This chain links TRBV6-6 with TRBJ1-2; the D gene is possibly TRBD1 (6 bases). V was trimmed by 8 bases and J by 8 bases, leaving 24 bases between them. Germline V CDR1 and CDR2: MNHNY, SVGAGI (reference sequence). This CDR3 region has 15 residues. The CDR3 region is CASGGPTAVRGGYTF. The CDR3 nucleotides are TGTGCCAGCGGGGGGCCCACGGCGGTCCGGGGAGGCTACACCTTC.

The J gene is TRBJ2-7, the V gene TRBV6-6; perhaps TRBD1 as D (6 bases). There are 14 residues in the CDR3. The V gene's germline CDR1 is MNHNY and CDR2 SVGAGI (reference sequence). With 7 bases removed from V and 4 bases from J, the gap between germline ends came to 17 bases. CDR3 in amino acids: CASTPQGPGYEQYF. The CDR3 bases are TGTGCCAGCACACCTCAGGGGCCTGGGTACGAGCAGTACTTC.

The V call is TRBV30, the J call TRBJ2-3; D not resolved. The germline V gene has CDR1 GTSNPN and CDR2 SVGIG (reference sequence). The V end was cut by 0 bases, the J end by 2 bases, with 0 bases between. The CDR3 sequence is 11 residues long. The CDR3 region is CAWSVTDTQYF. The CDR3 region has the DNA TGTGCCTGGAGTGTCACAGATACGCAGTATTTT.

The genes are TRBV7-2 and TRBJ2-7; D is unclear. The CDR3 spans 14 residues. From germline, CDR1 is SGHTA and CDR2 FQGNSA. Trimming pared 5 bases from V and 0 bases from J, leaving 11 bases between. The CDR3 loop reads CASSLRSSSYEQYF. The CDR3 DNA sequence: TGTGCCAGCAGCCTTCGCTCAAGCTCCTACGAGCAGTACTTC.

This chain links TRBV6-6 with TRBJ2-1; no firm D call. The CDR3 totals 12 residues. Germline CDR1 is MNHNY and CDR2 is SVGAGI (reference sequence). V lost 5 bases and J lost 2, with 4 bases in between. The CDR3 reads CASSRPYNEQFF. The CDR3 coding sequence is TGTGCCAGCAGTCGTCCCTACAATGAGCAGTTCTTC.

This chain joins TRBV10-3 and TRBJ2-1; no clear D gene. Trimming took off 10 bases at V and 6 bases at J, with 13 bases between the two ends. The CDR3 is made up of 12 amino acids. From germline, CDR1 is ENHRY and CDR2 SYGVKD. The CDR3 DNA reads as TGTGCCACCGTCGATTCTCCCAATGAGCAGTTCTTC. Amino acids: CATVDSPNEQFF.

V and J are TRBV6-1 and TRBJ2-1; D is possibly TRBD2 (6 bases). The CDR3 contains 15 residues. The germline V gene has CDR1 MNHNS and CDR2 SASEGT. Trimming removed 2 bases from V and 9 bases from J, with 17 bases in between. The DNA for the CDR3 is TGTGCCAGCAGTGAAAATGCGGGGCTAGGAGGTGAGCAGTTCTTC. Encoded protein: CASSENAGLGGEQFF.

The CDR3 region has the DNA TGTGCCAGTAGTCTGACTAGCGGGGGGGCTTCTAGCACAGATACGCAGTATTTT. Translating gives CASSLTSGGASSTDTQYF. The chain links TRBV19 to TRBJ2-3; the match to TRBD2 covers 14 bases. V lost 5 bases and J lost 0; bases outside the gene matches: 7. CDR3 length equals 18 residues. Germline loops: CDR1 LNHDA, CDR2 SQIVND (reference sequence).

The chain carries TRBV7-2 and TRBJ2-5, with D unresolved. This CDR3 region has 14 residues. Looked up from germline, CDR1 is SGHTA and CDR2 is FQGNSA. V was trimmed by 5 bases and J by 4 bases, leaving 14 bases between them. CDR3 in amino acids: CASSPTLPRETQYF. CDR3 coding DNA: TGTGCCAGCAGCCCGACTTTGCCGAGAGAGACCCAGTACTTC.

CDR3 amino acids: CASSARGDTEAFF. CDR3 DNA sequence: TGTGCCAGCAGCGCCAGGGGAGACACTGAAGCTTTCTTT. This chain joins TRBV6-1 and TRBJ1-1, with D perhaps matching TRBD1 (6 bases). This CDR3 is 13 amino acids long. Deletions cut 6 bases from V and 3 bases from J, with 11 bases between. Germline V gene data show CDR1 as MNHNS and CDR2 as SASEGT.

V usage is TRBV28 and J usage is TRBJ1-2; TRBD1 matches 8 bases. Germline loops: CDR1 MDHEN, CDR2 SYDVKM. CDR3 length: 17 amino acids. Trimming took 1 base from V and 8 from J; bases not matched to a gene: 15. CDR3 bases: TGTGCCAGCAGTTTATCCGCAGGGGGCGCAGGTGTTAGGGGCTACACCTTC. Translating it yields CASSLSAGGAGVRGYTF.

This clone has only one observation. The rearrangement uses TRBV6-4 and TRBJ2-3; tentative D call: TRBD2 (6 bases). CDR1 is MRHNA, CDR2 SNTAGT, per germline. The CDR3 is 15 residues long. V was trimmed by 4 bases and J by 0 bases, leaving 11 bases between them. Written as DNA, the CDR3 is TGTGCCAGCAGTGCCGGGACTTCTAGCACAGATACGCAGTATTTT. Translating gives CASSAGTSSTDTQYF.

The genes are TRBV6-6 and TRBJ2-7; TRBD2 matches 12 bases. The CDR3 consists of 15 residues. Germline-derived CDR1 and CDR2 are MNHNY and SVGAGI (reference sequence). CDR3 sequence reads: CAVRTSGTNYYEQYF. DNA for the CDR3: TGTGCGGTGAGGACTAGCGGGACCAATTACTACGAGCAGTACTTC.

This clone appeared once. The rearrangement links TRBV18 to TRBJ1-3, with 9 bases matching TRBD1. CDR1 is KGHSH, CDR2 LQKENI, per germline. Trimming removed 3 bases from V and 3 bases from J; junction bases left unmatched: 9. This CDR3 comprises 17 residues. The CDR3 protein is CASSPFPTGGYGNTIYF. For the CDR3, the DNA is TGTGCCAGCTCACCCTTTCCTACAGGGGGCTATGGAAACACCATATATTTT.

The chain combines TRBV29-1 with TRBJ1-1; 9 positions agree with TRBD1. This CDR3 is 13 amino acids long. Germline V gene lookup returns CDR1 SQVTM and CDR2 ANQGSEA. The junction had 4 bases not matched to a gene; V was cut back by 6 bases and J by 2 bases. The CDR3 region has the DNA TGCAGCGTCATGACAGGGGGAAACACTGAAGCTTTCTTT. As protein: CSVMTGGNTEAFF.

The J gene is TRBJ2-7, the V gene TRBV9; D gene unclear. Germline V lookup: CDR1 SGDLS, CDR2 YYNGEE. Trimming stripped 2 bases from V and 3 bases from J, with 12 bases between. There are 14 residues in the CDR3. This CDR3 is CASSVSILGYEQYF. The CDR3 bases are TGTGCCAGCAGCGTGTCCATCTTAGGCTACGAGCAGTACTTC.

The chain is built from TRBV19 and TRBJ2-6, with a possible D match to TRBD1 (5 bases). V was shortened by 4 bases and J by 2 bases, with 9 bases between the two germline ends. This CDR3 spans 15 amino acids. CDR1 and CDR2 (germline): LNHDA, SQIVND (reference sequence). Here the CDR3 DNA reads TGTGCCAGTAGTAAGTCCAGGGCTGGGGCCAACGTCCTGACTTTC. Its translation is CASSKSRAGANVLTF.